This T cell receptor (beta chain) was captured by sequencing in a study of PD-1 blockade in classical Hodgkin lymphoma. Study results and caveats: Exclusion was applied to patients who started nivolumab under 1 year after ASCT. The study found complete responders had baseline diversity similar to newly diagnosed patients. Newly diagnosed patients had baseline TCR diversity that was reportedly lower than that of healthy donors.

Each patient relapsed following autologous stem cell transplantation, and prior brentuximab vedotin exposure differed. Libraries were prepared by immunoSEQ multiplex PCR; TCRdb keeps only in-frame clonotypes and omits some of them. Here the sample spans 60,000 to 65,000 clones, more than 70% being singletons. Comments on this clone: Its target is unknown.

The CDR3 is 14 residues long. CDR1 is ENHRY and CDR2 is SYGVKD in the germline V gene. Sequencing was performed on peripheral blood mononuclear cells (PBMCs), taken at baseline. This receptor was identified in a human donor with classical Hodgkin lymphoma. This chain joins TRBV10-3 and TRBJ2-5, with D tentatively TRBD2 (6 bases). With the DNA end fitting TRBJ2-7 better, the J assignment may be wrong. CDR3 sequence (DNA): TGTGCCATCAGTGGTACCGGGACTCTCTACGAGCAGTACTTC. Protein: CAISGTGTLYEQYF.